This TCR beta chain appears in the sequencing data of a study of beta chain features in type 1 diabetes. The overall study: Sorted cells from all samples, numbering some 99,000,000, were examined.

Study results and caveats: Healthy donors had naive, central memory and Treg TCRB repertoires that appeared less similar than those seen among patients. Significant though moderate, a shortening of TCRB CDR3s appeared in all four CD4+ subsets of Type 1 diabetes patients.

Averaging around 110 mL, one heparinised blood draw came from each individual donor. Markers CD45RO/CCR7/CD25/CD127/CD95/CD27 served to sort CD4+ naive, central memory, regulatory and stem cell-like memory cells. This clone was picked up a small number of times. What it binds is unknown. The whole isolated RNA underwent reverse transcription, so sequencing captured expressed TCRB transcripts. The table came from immunoSEQ multiplex PCR; TCRdb's copy has only in-frame clones and leaves some out. There are 640,000 or so clones in the sample; 10% to 15% occur only once, and less than 0.025% lies in the top ten. The CDR3 has 14 amino acids. Trimming cost V 6 bases and J 8 bases, with 17 bases left between them. Germline CDR1 reads SQVTM; CDR2 reads ANQGSEA.

The sequencing sample was made of naive CD4+ T cells from blood. The receptor was derived from a young man with type 1 diabetes. This chain joins TRBV29-1 and TRBJ1-6; TRBD1 might be the D (5 bases). This CDR3 reads CSVQVGGTDSPLHF. The CDR3, as DNA: TGCAGCGTCCAAGTGGGGGGGACGGATTCACCCCTCCACTTT. Looking up the rest from reference TRBV29-1 and TRBJ1-6 gives the full variable domain: SAVISQKPSRDICQRGTSLTIQCQVDSQVTMMFWYRQQPGQSLTLIATANQGSEATYESGFVIDKFPISRPNLTFSTLTVSNMSPEDSSIYLCSVQVGGTDSPLHFGNGTRLTVT.